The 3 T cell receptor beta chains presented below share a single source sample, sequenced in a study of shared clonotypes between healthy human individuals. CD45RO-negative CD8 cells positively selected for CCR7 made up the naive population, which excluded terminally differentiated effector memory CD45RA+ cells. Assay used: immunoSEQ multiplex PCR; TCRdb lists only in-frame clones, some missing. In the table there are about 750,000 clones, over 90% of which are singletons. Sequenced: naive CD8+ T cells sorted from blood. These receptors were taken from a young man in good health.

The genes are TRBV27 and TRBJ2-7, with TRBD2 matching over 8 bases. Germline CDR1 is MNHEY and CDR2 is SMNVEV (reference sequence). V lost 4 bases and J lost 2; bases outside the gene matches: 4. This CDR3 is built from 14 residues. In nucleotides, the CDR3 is TGTGCCAGCAGTTCCTATAGCGGGGCCTACGAGCAGTACTTC. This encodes CASSSYSGAYEQYF.

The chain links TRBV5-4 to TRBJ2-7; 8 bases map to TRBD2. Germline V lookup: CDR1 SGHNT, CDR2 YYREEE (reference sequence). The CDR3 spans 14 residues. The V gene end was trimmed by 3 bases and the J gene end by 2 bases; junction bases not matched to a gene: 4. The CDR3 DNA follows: TGTGCCAGCAGCTCCATAGCGGGAACCTACGAGCAGTACTTC. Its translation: CASSSIAGTYEQYF.

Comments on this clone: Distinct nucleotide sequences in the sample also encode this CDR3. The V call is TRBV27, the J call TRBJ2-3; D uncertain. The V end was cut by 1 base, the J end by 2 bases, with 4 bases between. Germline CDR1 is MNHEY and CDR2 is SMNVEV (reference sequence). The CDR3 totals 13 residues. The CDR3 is CASSLFTTDTQYF. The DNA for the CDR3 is TGTGCCAGCAGTTTATTTACCACAGATACGCAGTATTTT.